This T cell receptor (beta chain) was documented in a study of blood T cell repertoires in COVID-19. Study in general: The United States, Italy and Spain supplied acute and convalescent COVID-19 samples. From T cells, B-cell-depleted T cells, or PBMCs came the material, which was cDNA or gDNA.

CDR3 length: 14 residues. Germline lookup yields CDR1 MRHNA and CDR2 SNTAGT. V was clipped by 8 bases and J by 8 bases, with 16 bases between them. In the source study's methods: Amplified reference gene primers provided the basis for estimating nucleated cell counts. Sequencing used immunoSEQ multiplex PCR; TCRdb keeps in-frame clones, though not all of them. The V and J calls and clone size are taken from that table; D and trimming were inferred from the DNA. The sample records over 55,000 clones, 87% being singletons. The specimen sequenced was peripheral blood. The rearrangement links TRBV6-4 to TRBJ1-6; D call uncertain. This receptor was taken from a woman of 80 years or more with acute or convalescent COVID-19. Here the CDR3 DNA reads TGTGCCAGCTGGGTTTCACAGCCGTATTCACCCCTCCACTTT. Translating it yields CASWVSQPYSPLHF.